This TCR beta chain was documented in a study of blood T cell repertoires in COVID-19. Overall study context: Donors in the United States, Italy and Spain gave samples during acute or convalescent COVID-19. Sources were T cells, B-cell-depleted T cells, or PBMCs; the material itself was cDNA or gDNA.

In the original workflow: Reference gene primers were amplified, and this amplification served to estimate nucleated cell counts. Clones were read by immunoSEQ multiplex PCR, and TCRdb kept only the in-frame ones, dropping some. The V and J calls and clone size come from that table; D and trimming were worked out from the DNA. The sample includes around 250,000 clones, about four fifths of them seen just once. The CDR3 extends over 14 amino acids. Trimming cost V 3 bases and J 7 bases, with 12 bases left between them. CDR1 and CDR2 (germline): SGHTA, FQGNSA. This TCR derives from a woman aged 18-30 years with acute or convalescent COVID-19. Material: peripheral blood. The V call is TRBV7-2, the J call TRBJ2-2; TRBD1 might be the D (6 bases). CDR3 protein: CASSFLLGGGELFF. In DNA form, the CDR3 reads TGTGCCAGCAGCTTTTTGTTAGGGGGCGGGGAGCTGTTTTTT.